Shown below are 10 T cell receptor beta chains from a single sample sequenced in a study of vaccination effects on CD4 cells after COVID-19 (dated by TCRdb to 2022 to 2024). The ViraFEST assay stimulated PBMC with viral peptide pools and then used TCR sequencing to identify antigen-specific CD4+ T cell clonotypes by expansion. After 10 to 11 days of culture, CD4+ T cells were isolated with the EasySep CD4+ T cell isolation kit. Negative nucleocapsid antibody results before and after vaccination confirmed that the healthy vaccine recipients had no prior SARS-CoV-2 infection. These receptors are not linked to any known antigen. The library was made by the immunoSEQ multiplex PCR assay. Entries here come from immuneACCESS through TCRdb and include only in-frame sequences with V and J called. Some clones fail to appear in such tables; in the studies checked, an unresolved V gene covers under half of the shortfall, and the cause of the remainder is unknown. In this sample the table shows 55,000 or so clones, more than 60% of which occur a single time. Around 17% of the sample is in the top ten clones.

The sample consisted of CD4+ T cells from PBMCs cultured with SARS-CoV-2 spike peptides, taken before COVID-19 vaccination. The label giving this sample's cell subset or site can be read as: SARS-CoV-2 spike overlapping peptide pool stimulation. Source of these receptors: a human donor who received a COVID-19 vaccine.

The chain recombines TRBV2 with TRBJ1-2; D not resolved. V was trimmed by 5 bases and J by 8 bases, leaving 15 bases between them. The CDR3 length is 13 residues. Germline V gene sequence: CDR1 SNHLY, CDR2 FYNNEI. CDR3: CASSLNDGLGYTF. CDR3 coding DNA: TGTGCCAGCAGTCTAAATGATGGGCTGGGCTACACCTTC.

As regards this clone: The junction departs from germline at one end; a sequencing error may be responsible. The chain uses TRBV7-7 and TRBJ2-5; 7 bases agree with TRBD1. The CDR3 is made up of 13 amino acids. The germline gives CDR1 SSHAT, CDR2 FNYEAQ (reference sequence). The CDR3: CASSLDRKETQYF. CDR3 DNA sequence: TGTGCTAGCAGCTTGGACAGGAAAGAGACCCAGTACTTC.

The chain recombines TRBV4-3 with TRBJ2-1; 7 bases map to TRBD2. Germline V CDR1 and CDR2: LGHNA, YSLEER. V gave up 4 bases and J gave up 6 bases; unmatched junction bases: 15. The CDR3 covers 17 residues. The CDR3 reads CASSLRLGGIGSNEQFF. CDR3 sequence (DNA): TGCGCCAGCAGCCTCCGACTCGGGGGGATAGGCTCCAATGAGCAGTTCTTC.

This chain joins TRBV11-2 and TRBJ1-2, with D uncertain. The germline V gene has CDR1 SGHAT and CDR2 FQNNGV. Trimming left V 5 bases short and J 3 bases short, with 16 bases between. The CDR3 extends over 15 amino acids. CDR3 coding DNA: TGTGCCAGCAGCCCTGGGCGGCTGCTTGACTATGGCTACACCTTC. The encoded protein is CASSPGRLLDYGYTF. The variable domain in full, with the rest retrieved from reference TRBV11-2 and TRBJ1-2, is EAGVAQSPRYKIIEKRQSVAFWCNPISGHATLYWYQQILGQGPKLLIQFQNNGVVDDSQLPKDRFSAERLKGVDSTLKIQPAKLEDSAVYLCASSPGRLLDYGYTFGSGTRLTVV.

V usage is TRBV20-1 and J usage is TRBJ1-1; the D is unclear. Trimming shortened V by 2 bases and J by 7 bases, and 5 bases separated the two germline ends. The CDR3 loop spans 10 amino acids. Germline loops: CDR1 DFQATT, CDR2 SNEGSKA (reference sequence). CDR3 sequence (DNA): TGCAGTGCTAGACAAAGTGAAGCTTTCTTT. As protein: CSARQSEAFF.

J is TRBJ1-5 and V is TRBV19, with unresolved D. Germline V gives CDR1 LNHDA, CDR2 SQIVND (reference sequence). The CDR3 has 14 residues. Trimming removed 3 bases from V and 6 bases from J, with 12 bases in between. The CDR3 nucleotides read TGTGCCAGTAGTATTGGCGGGATAAGTCAGCCCCAGCATTTT. It encodes CASSIGGISQPQHF.

The chain is built from TRBV3-1 (or the pseudogene TRBV3-2) and TRBJ1-1; perhaps TRBD1 as D (6 bases). The CDR3 contains 15 residues. Trimming shortened V by 4 bases and J by 4 bases, and 16 bases separated the two germline ends. CDR1 and CDR2 (germline): LGHDT, YNNKEL (reference sequence). CDR3 in amino acids: CASSRLQGRGTEAFF. Here the CDR3 DNA reads TGTGCCAGCAGCCGACTACAGGGTCGGGGCACTGAAGCTTTCTTT.

The rearrangement links TRBV4-1 to TRBJ1-6; D gene unclear. This CDR3 is built from 13 residues. Trimming pared 0 bases from V and 6 bases from J, leaving 3 bases between. CDR1 MGHRA and CDR2 YSYEKL come from the germline V gene. CDR3 nucleotide sequence: TGCGCCAGCAGCCAAGATTCTAATTCACCCCTCCACTTT. Protein: CASSQDSNSPLHF.

J is TRBJ1-2 and V is TRBV11-3; D is possibly TRBD1 (5 bases). CDR3 length: 12 amino acids. Germline CDR1 SGHNT, CDR2 YENEEA. V lost 3 bases and J lost 4, with 6 bases in between. CDR3 nucleotides: TGTGCCAGCAGCTTCCAGGGCTATGGCTACACCTTC. It codes for CASSFQGYGYTF.

The chain links TRBV4-3 to TRBJ1-1; D perhaps matches TRBD1 (6 bases). This CDR3 spans 14 amino acids. Trimming cost V 1 base and J 6 bases, with 12 bases left between them. The germline gives CDR1 LGHNA, CDR2 YSLEER. The CDR3 DNA is TGCGCCAGCAGCCAAGGCAGGGGAATCTCTGAAGCTTTCTTT. Residues: CASSQGRGISEAFF.